This T cell receptor beta chain was sequenced in a study of blood T cells in healthy people across ages. Study outcomes and limitations: A strong correlation between TCR beta diversity and naive T cell percentage was seen. Older individuals had lower TCR beta diversity per million T cells (the decline was roughly linear).

It was with a sample-barcoded 5' primer and a J-beta primer mix that a second PCR of about 7 to 12 cycles was run. Each of the cDNA molecules was tagged by a template-switch adaptor with 12 random nucleotides. Each CDR3 protein gets one entry after TCRdb re-called the 5' RACE reads with MiXCR. The sample includes fewer than 1.5 million distinct CDR3 sequences, approximately 38% of them seen just once. Turning to this clonotype: The antigen is not known.

CDR3 length: 15 residues. The V and J ends lost 1 base and 11 bases, in that order; junction bases with no gene match: 9. In germline, CDR1 is MNHNS, CDR2 SASEGT. Every sample yielded at least 6.5 million isolated PBMCs. This chain links TRBV6-1 with TRBJ1-1; 11 positions agree with TRBD1. This receptor was identified in a woman under 30 in good health. Specimen: blood. This CDR3 reads CASSEVEGTGGNAFF. CDR3 nucleotides: TGTGCCAGCAGTGAAGTGGAGGGGACAGGGGGTAATGCTTTCTTT.